A selection of T cell receptor beta chains follows, all from one sample in a study of T cell clones after liver transplantation. Libraries were prepared by immunoSEQ multiplex PCR; TCRdb keeps only in-frame clonotypes and omits some of them. The sample records roughly 20,000 clones, about 93% being singletons. The sample here was CD8+ T cells from blood, taken around 27 months after liver transplant. These receptors were taken from a human patient who received a liver transplant. Some T cells may be graft donor cells. The CDR3 runs from the conserved cysteine through the conserved F or W. The order of the fields is J gene, clone size, D gene, V gene, CDR3 protein, CDR3 DNA. The D gene is left open where the match is weak. Not all rows give a size; the values are once, few, many and, for expanded clones, a class.

j_gene: TRBJ1-5; abundance: -; d_gene: -; v_gene: TRBV7-9; CDR3aa: CASSFGDSFNQPQHF; CDR3nt: TGTGCCAGCAGCTTTGGCGACAGCTTCAATCAGCCCCAGCATTTT
j_gene: TRBJ2-7; abundance: -; d_gene: TRBD1; v_gene: TRBV19; CDR3aa: CASSSGQGPYEQYF; CDR3nt: TGTGCCAGTAGTAGTGGACAGGGACCCTACGAGCAGTACTTC
j_gene: TRBJ1-3; abundance: -; d_gene: -; v_gene: TRBV7-9; CDR3aa: CASGQGTNTIYF; CDR3nt: TGTGCCAGCGGGCAGGGAACAAACACCATATATTTT
j_gene: TRBJ2-3; abundance: -; d_gene: -; v_gene: TRBV25-1; CDR3aa: CASSESDEGTQYF; CDR3nt: TGTGCCAGCAGTGAATCTGATGAGGGGACGCAGTATTTT
j_gene: TRBJ2-7; abundance: -; d_gene: -; v_gene: TRBV6-1; CDR3aa: CASRDGAGEQYF; CDR3nt: TGTGCCAGCAGGGATGGGGCGGGTGAGCAGTACTTC
j_gene: TRBJ2-3; abundance: medium-sized; d_gene: TRBD1; v_gene: TRBV9; CDR3aa: CASRGQGGDTQYF; CDR3nt: TGTGCCAGCAGGGGACAGGGTGGAGATACGCAGTATTTT
j_gene: TRBJ2-2; abundance: once; d_gene: TRBD2; v_gene: TRBV27; CDR3aa: CASSLKRLAGNTGELFF; CDR3nt: TGTGCCAGCAGTTTAAAGAGGCTAGCGGGGAACACCGGGGAGCTGTTTTTT
j_gene: TRBJ2-7; abundance: -; d_gene: -; v_gene: TRBV6-1; CDR3aa: CASSASGTPISYEQYF; CDR3nt: TGTGCCAGCAGTGCATCCGGGACTCCCATTTCCTACGAGCAGTACTTC
j_gene: TRBJ2-7; abundance: -; d_gene: TRBD1; v_gene: TRBV4-3; CDR3aa: CASSQDGQGSEQYF; CDR3nt: TGCGCCAGCAGCCAAGATGGACAGGGGAGCGAGCAGTACTTC
j_gene: TRBJ2-1; abundance: -; d_gene: -; v_gene: TRBV27; CDR3aa: CASSPSGGDYPNEQFF; CDR3nt: TGTGCCAGCAGTCCCTCTGGGGGAGATTACCCTAATGAGCAGTTCTTC
j_gene: TRBJ2-3; abundance: -; d_gene: -; v_gene: TRBV28; CDR3aa: CASSFEGGLTDTQYF; CDR3nt: TGTGCCAGCAGTTTTGAAGGGGGACTCACAGATACGCAGTATTTT
j_gene: TRBJ1-5; abundance: -; d_gene: -; v_gene: TRBV15; CDR3aa: CATSSPQGNQPQHF; CDR3nt: TGTGCCACCAGCAGTCCGCAGGGGAATCAGCCCCAGCATTTT
j_gene: TRBJ2-7; abundance: few; d_gene: TRBD1; v_gene: TRBV13; CDR3aa: CASSSDRGYEQYF; CDR3nt: TGTGCCAGCAGCTCGGACAGGGGCTACGAGCAGTACTTC
j_gene: TRBJ2-3; abundance: -; d_gene: -; v_gene: TRBV9; CDR3aa: CASSAVLGTDTQYF; CDR3nt: TGTGCCAGCAGCGCAGTACTGGGGACAGATACGCAGTATTTT
j_gene: TRBJ2-7; abundance: -; d_gene: TRBD2; v_gene: TRBV9; CDR3aa: CASSASAGGEYEQYF; CDR3nt: TGTGCCAGCAGCGCCTCAGCGGGAGGGGAGTACGAGCAGTACTTC
j_gene: TRBJ2-7; abundance: -; d_gene: TRBD1; v_gene: TRBV4-2; CDR3aa: CASSQETGGFYEQYF; CDR3nt: TGTGCCAGCAGCCAAGAGACAGGGGGCTTCTACGAGCAGTACTTC
j_gene: TRBJ1-2; abundance: -; d_gene: -; v_gene: TRBV28; CDR3aa: CASTQGTYGYTF; CDR3nt: TGTGCCAGCACACAGGGAACTTATGGCTACACCTTC
j_gene: TRBJ2-1; abundance: -; d_gene: -; v_gene: TRBV27; CDR3aa: CASSTPAGRGAPNEQFF; CDR3nt: TGTGCCAGCAGTACCCCGGCGGGACGGGGGGCGCCGAATGAGCAGTTCTTC
j_gene: TRBJ2-7; abundance: -; d_gene: TRBD1; v_gene: TRBV28; CDR3aa: CASSFHRDSSSYEQYF; CDR3nt: TGTGCCAGCAGTTTTCATCGGGACAGTTCCTCCTACGAGCAGTACTTC
j_gene: TRBJ2-7; abundance: -; d_gene: -; v_gene: TRBV13; CDR3aa: CASSLTTQPYEQYF; CDR3nt: TGTGCCAGCAGCTTGACTACCCAACCTTACGAGCAGTACTTC
j_gene: TRBJ2-7; abundance: -; d_gene: -; v_gene: TRBV11-3; CDR3aa: CASSSRDTSYEQYF; CDR3nt: TGTGCCAGCAGCTCTCGGGACACATCCTACGAGCAGTACTTC
j_gene: TRBJ1-2; abundance: -; d_gene: -; v_gene: TRBV5-1; CDR3aa: CASSLASGTDYGYTF; CDR3nt: TGCGCCAGCAGCTTGGCCTCTGGGACTGATTATGGCTACACCTTC
j_gene: TRBJ1-2; abundance: -; d_gene: -; v_gene: TRBV7-9; CDR3aa: CASSMGTGTQGYTF; CDR3nt: TGTGCCAGCAGCATGGGGACGGGTACGCAGGGCTACACCTTC
j_gene: TRBJ2-7; abundance: -; d_gene: -; v_gene: TRBV7-9; CDR3aa: CASSYGSRYEQYF; CDR3nt: TGTGCCAGCAGCTACGGGAGTAGATACGAGCAGTACTTC
j_gene: TRBJ2-7; abundance: -; d_gene: -; v_gene: TRBV10-3; CDR3aa: CAISDSSGTLPYEQYF; CDR3nt: TGTGCCATCAGTGACTCCTCCGGGACACTACCCTACGAGCAGTACTTC
j_gene: TRBJ2-7; abundance: -; d_gene: TRBD1; v_gene: TRBV14; CDR3aa: CASSQAGQIYEQYF; CDR3nt: TGTGCCAGCAGCCAAGCGGGACAGATCTACGAGCAGTACTTC
j_gene: TRBJ1-3; abundance: -; d_gene: -; v_gene: TRBV11-2; CDR3aa: CASSLEFSGNTIYF; CDR3nt: TGTGCCAGCAGCCTGGAGTTCTCTGGAAACACCATATATTTT
j_gene: TRBJ2-7; abundance: -; d_gene: TRBD2; v_gene: TRBV7-6; CDR3aa: CASSPGTSGIYEQYF; CDR3nt: TGTGCCAGCAGCCCAGGGACTAGCGGGATCTACGAGCAGTACTTC
j_gene: TRBJ2-7; abundance: -; d_gene: TRBD1; v_gene: TRBV7-6; CDR3aa: CASSPGPGQGVKEQYF; CDR3nt: TGTGCCAGCAGCCCGGGGCCGGGACAGGGGGTGAAGGAGCAGTACTTC
j_gene: TRBJ2-5; abundance: once; d_gene: -; v_gene: TRBV4-1; CDR3aa: CASSLRILPQETQYF; CDR3nt: TGCGCCAGCAGCCTAAGAATACTCCCCCAAGAGACCCAGTACTTC
j_gene: TRBJ2-1; abundance: -; d_gene: TRBD2; v_gene: TRBV30; CDR3aa: CAWSGLAGANEQFF; CDR3nt: TGTGCCTGGAGTGGACTAGCGGGAGCCAATGAGCAGTTCTTC
j_gene: TRBJ2-3; abundance: -; d_gene: TRBD2; v_gene: TRBV9; CDR3aa: CASSETSGSTDTQYF; CDR3nt: TGTGCCAGCAGCGAAACTAGCGGAAGCACAGATACGCAGTATTTT
j_gene: TRBJ1-2; abundance: -; d_gene: TRBD1; v_gene: TRBV11-3; CDR3aa: CASSPGTGGTYGYTF; CDR3nt: TGTGCCAGCAGCCCGGGGACAGGGGGCACCTATGGCTACACCTTC
j_gene: TRBJ2-7; abundance: -; d_gene: TRBD1; v_gene: TRBV10-3; CDR3aa: CAIRADRGHYEQYF; CDR3nt: TGTGCCATCAGAGCTGACAGGGGACATTACGAGCAGTACTTC
j_gene: TRBJ2-1; abundance: -; d_gene: TRBD2; v_gene: TRBV2; CDR3aa: CASRRTSGSWYNEQFF; CDR3nt: TGTGCCAGCAGACGGACTAGCGGGAGTTGGTACAATGAGCAGTTCTTC
j_gene: TRBJ2-7; abundance: -; d_gene: -; v_gene: TRBV4-1; CDR3aa: CASSQDRQYEQYF; CDR3nt: TGCGCCAGCAGCCAAGATAGGCAGTACGAGCAGTACTTC
j_gene: TRBJ2-7; abundance: -; d_gene: TRBD2; v_gene: TRBV27; CDR3aa: CASSPGTSGRANHEQYF; CDR3nt: TGTGCCAGCAGTCCCGGGACTAGCGGGAGGGCTAACCACGAGCAGTACTTC
j_gene: TRBJ1-1; abundance: -; d_gene: -; v_gene: TRBV9; CDR3aa: CASSPTGMATEAFF; CDR3nt: TGTGCCAGCAGCCCCACAGGGATGGCCACTGAAGCTTTCTTT
j_gene: TRBJ2-5; abundance: -; d_gene: TRBD2; v_gene: TRBV4-2; CDR3aa: CASSQDRLAGGETQYF; CDR3nt: TGTGCCAGCAGCCAAGATCGGCTAGCGGGCGGGGAGACCCAGTACTTC
j_gene: TRBJ1-2; abundance: -; d_gene: TRBD1; v_gene: TRBV27; CDR3aa: CASSRSGTGAGYGYTF; CDR3nt: TGTGCCAGCAGTAGATCCGGGACAGGGGCGGGCTATGGCTACACCTTC
j_gene: TRBJ2-5; abundance: -; d_gene: TRBD1; v_gene: TRBV28; CDR3aa: CASSPIDRVSHANYGETQYF; CDR3nt: TGTGCCAGCAGCCCAATCGACAGGGTCTCGCATGCGAATTATGGAGAGACCCAGTACTTC
j_gene: TRBJ2-1; abundance: -; d_gene: -; v_gene: TRBV9; CDR3aa: CASSGRGGYNEQFF; CDR3nt: TGTGCCAGCAGCGGGAGGGGTGGCTACAATGAGCAGTTCTTC
j_gene: TRBJ2-2; abundance: -; d_gene: TRBD2; v_gene: TRBV5-6; CDR3aa: CASSLELAGTLNTGELFF; CDR3nt: TGTGCCAGCAGCTTGGAACTAGCGGGAACTCTGAACACCGGGGAGCTGTTTTTT
j_gene: TRBJ2-7; abundance: -; d_gene: -; v_gene: TRBV28; CDR3aa: CASSIDRRSSYEQYF; CDR3nt: TGTGCCAGCAGTATCGACAGGCGGAGCTCCTACGAGCAGTACTTC
j_gene: TRBJ1-1; abundance: -; d_gene: -; v_gene: TRBV19; CDR3aa: CASSIIAGTNTEAFF; CDR3nt: TGTGCCAGTAGTATAATAGCAGGGACGAACACTGAAGCTTTCTTT
j_gene: TRBJ2-3; abundance: -; d_gene: TRBD2; v_gene: TRBV28; CDR3aa: CAVNPREGSTDTQYF; CDR3nt: TGTGCCGTAAACCCTAGGGAGGGCTCCACAGATACGCAGTATTTT
j_gene: TRBJ1-1; abundance: -; d_gene: -; v_gene: TRBV27; CDR3aa: CASSLQSPRGEAFF; CDR3nt: TGTGCCAGCAGTTTACAGTCGCCTCGGGGTGAAGCTTTCTTT
j_gene: TRBJ2-7; abundance: -; d_gene: TRBD1; v_gene: TRBV5-4; CDR3aa: CASSRGDRGATSYEQYF; CDR3nt: TGTGCCAGCAGCCGCGGGGACAGGGGGGCCACTTCCTACGAGCAGTACTTC
j_gene: TRBJ2-7; abundance: -; d_gene: TRBD2; v_gene: TRBV5-1; CDR3aa: CASSLVGSGNEQYF; CDR3nt: TGCGCCAGCAGCTTGGTCGGGAGCGGGAACGAGCAGTACTTC
j_gene: TRBJ2-5; abundance: -; d_gene: -; v_gene: TRBV10-3; CDR3aa: CAISETGTQYF; CDR3nt: TGTGCCATCAGTGAGACAGGGACCCAGTACTTC
j_gene: TRBJ2-1; abundance: -; d_gene: TRBD2; v_gene: TRBV2; CDR3aa: CASSQLAGVGNEQFF; CDR3nt: TGTGCCAGCAGCCAACTAGCGGGAGTTGGCAATGAGCAGTTCTTC
j_gene: TRBJ2-7; abundance: -; d_gene: TRBD1; v_gene: TRBV28; CDR3aa: CASSFTGVGEQYF; CDR3nt: TGTGCCAGCAGTTTTACAGGGGTGGGTGAGCAGTACTTC
j_gene: TRBJ1-2; abundance: once; d_gene: -; v_gene: TRBV4-3; CDR3aa: CASSQTQDSYTF; CDR3nt: TGCGCCAGCAGCCAAACCCAGGATAGCTACACCTTC
j_gene: TRBJ1-1; abundance: once; d_gene: -; v_gene: TRBV11-3; CDR3aa: CASSLESGPMNTEAFF; CDR3nt: TGTGCCAGCAGCTTAGAATCGGGACCGATGAACACTGAAGCTTTCTTT
j_gene: TRBJ2-1; abundance: -; d_gene: TRBD2; v_gene: TRBV6-4; CDR3aa: CASSDGAGEYNEQFF; CDR3nt: TGTGCCAGCAGTGACGGCGCGGGAGAGTACAATGAGCAGTTCTTC
j_gene: TRBJ2-7; abundance: -; d_gene: TRBD1; v_gene: TRBV7-3; CDR3aa: CASSQGTGRYEQYF; CDR3nt: TGTGCCAGCAGCCAAGGGACAGGGCGATACGAGCAGTACTTC
j_gene: TRBJ2-5; abundance: -; d_gene: TRBD1; v_gene: TRBV5-5; CDR3aa: CASSLEGGRTQYF; CDR3nt: TGTGCCAGCAGCTTGGAAGGGGGCCGAACCCAGTACTTC
j_gene: TRBJ2-1; abundance: -; d_gene: -; v_gene: TRBV4-2; CDR3aa: CASSRTRGGTSPQAEQFF; CDR3nt: TGTGCCAGCAGCCGTACCCGGGGAGGAACTAGCCCTCAGGCTGAGCAGTTCTTC
j_gene: TRBJ1-2; abundance: -; d_gene: -; v_gene: TRBV9; CDR3aa: CASSSEGGYTF; CDR3nt: TGTGCCAGCAGCTCCGAGGGTGGCTACACCTTC
j_gene: TRBJ2-7; abundance: -; d_gene: -; v_gene: TRBV1; CDR3aa: CTSRPYEQYF; CDR3nt: TGCACCAGCAGGCCCTACGAGCAGTACTTC